What follows are 2 T cell receptor beta chains derived from one specimen sequenced in a study of T cells in Graves' hyperthyroidism and ophthalmopathy. There were TCR beta CDR3 regions amplified from RNA transcripts. The TCR CDR3 was amplified in a first-round RT-PCR using the HTBI primer set. TCRdb fed the multiplex PCR reads into MiXCR, producing one record per CDR3 protein. The sample carries some 570,000 distinct CDR3 sequences, roughly 17% recorded once. Sequencing was done on a sample of blood. The receptor source for this set is a young woman with Graves' ophthalmopathy.

The rearrangement links TRBV7-9 to TRBJ2-3; D not resolved. The V gene lost 4 bases and the J gene lost 2 bases, with 16 bases spanning the gap. Germline V gene sequence: CDR1 SEHNR, CDR2 FQNEAQ (reference sequence). The CDR3 is 16 amino acids. CDR3 amino acids: CASSSPGAQLTDTQYF. The CDR3 nucleotides are TGTGCCAGCAGCTCCCCGGGTGCCCAACTCACAGATACGCAGTATTTT.

V gene TRBV6-4 combines with J gene TRBJ1-3, with D possibly being TRBD1 (5 bases). Germline V gene data show CDR1 as MRHNA and CDR2 as SNTAGT. V was shortened by 8 bases and J by 2 bases, with 19 bases between the two germline ends. This CDR3 comprises 16 residues. CDR3 sequence (DNA): TGTGCCAGCCCGAGGTCCGGGGGGAGAGCTGGAAACACCATATATTTT. Translating it yields CASPRSGGRAGNTIYF.